This TCR beta chain appears in the sequencing data of a study of cytomegalovirus exposure and HLA in healthy donors. Study conclusions and caveats: Accurate predictions that matched the HLA-A and HLA-B alleles of most subjects were reportedly made from TCR beta sequences. Fewer N-insertions (relative to the approximately 670-donor mean) were reportedly seen in an Asian-associated ancestry cluster in a later analysis. Altogether, 164 TCR beta chains were recorded as cytomegalovirus-associated. Later on, an analysis tied 15,000 to 20,000 TCR beta sequences to HLA alleles at 0.05 false discovery rate.

Germline lookup yields CDR1 SGHRS and CDR2 YFSETQ. With 6 bases clipped from V and 4 bases from J, the junction kept 11 bases outside the gene matches. The CDR3 runs 15 residues. The PCR made use of 60 Vbeta and 13 Jbeta primers. The protocol was immunoSEQ multiplex PCR, while the TCRdb copy is restricted to in-frame clones and leaves out a portion. The sample contains about 150,000 clones, 70% to 85% of which appear only once. This clone was observed a few times. The antigen is undetermined. This chain links TRBV5-1 with TRBJ2-7, with TRBD1 matching 9 bases. The TCR comes from a man aged 35 to 55 in good health and CMV-seronegative. The source material was PBMCs. The CDR3: CASKRSGTGTYEQYF. CDR3 bases: TGCGCCAGCAAACGGTCAGGGACAGGGACTTACGAGCAGTACTTC.